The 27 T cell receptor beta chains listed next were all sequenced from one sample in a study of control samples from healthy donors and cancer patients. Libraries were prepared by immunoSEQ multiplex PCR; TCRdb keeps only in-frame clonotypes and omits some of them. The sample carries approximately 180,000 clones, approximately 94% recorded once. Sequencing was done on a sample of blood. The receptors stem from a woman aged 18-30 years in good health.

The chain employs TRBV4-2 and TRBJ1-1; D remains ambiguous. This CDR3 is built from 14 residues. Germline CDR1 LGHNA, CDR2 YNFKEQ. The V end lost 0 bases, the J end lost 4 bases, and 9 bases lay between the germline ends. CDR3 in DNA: TGTGCCAGCAGCCAAGATGAAGCGAGCACTGAAGCTTTCTTT. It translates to CASSQDEASTEAFF.

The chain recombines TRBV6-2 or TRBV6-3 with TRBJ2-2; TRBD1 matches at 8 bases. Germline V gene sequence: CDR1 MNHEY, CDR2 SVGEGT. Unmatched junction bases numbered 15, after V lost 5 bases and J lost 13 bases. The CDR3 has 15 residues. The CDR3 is CASSDPTGEEEVLFF. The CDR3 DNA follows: TGTGCCAGCAGTGATCCGACAGGGGAGGAGGAGGTGCTGTTTTTT.

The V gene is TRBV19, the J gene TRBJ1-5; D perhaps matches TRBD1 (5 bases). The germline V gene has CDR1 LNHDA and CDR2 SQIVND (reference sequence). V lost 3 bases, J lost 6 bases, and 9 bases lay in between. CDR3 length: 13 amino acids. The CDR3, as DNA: TGTGCCAGTAGTATTGGGGGGGTTCAGCCCCAGCATTTT. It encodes CASSIGGVQPQHF.

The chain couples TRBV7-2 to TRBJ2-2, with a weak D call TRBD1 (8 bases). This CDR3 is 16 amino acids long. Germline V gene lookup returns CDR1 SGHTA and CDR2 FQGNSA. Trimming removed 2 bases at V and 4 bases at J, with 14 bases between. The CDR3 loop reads CASSLYRGGGTGELFF. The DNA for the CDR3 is TGTGCCAGCAGCTTATACAGGGGGGGTGGCACCGGGGAGCTGTTTTTT.

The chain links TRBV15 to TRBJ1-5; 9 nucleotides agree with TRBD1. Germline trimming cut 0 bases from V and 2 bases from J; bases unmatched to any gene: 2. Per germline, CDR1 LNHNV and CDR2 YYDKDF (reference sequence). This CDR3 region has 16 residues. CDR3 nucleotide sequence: TGTGCCACCAGCAGAGATAGGACAGGGGGCAATCAGCCCCAGCATTTT. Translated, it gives CATSRDRTGGNQPQHF.

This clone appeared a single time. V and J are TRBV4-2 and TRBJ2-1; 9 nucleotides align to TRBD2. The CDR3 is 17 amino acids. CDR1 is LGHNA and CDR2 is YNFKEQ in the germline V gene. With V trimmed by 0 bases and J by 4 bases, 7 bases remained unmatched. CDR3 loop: CASSQDYSGRIYNEQFF. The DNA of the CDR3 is TGTGCCAGCAGCCAAGACTATAGCGGGAGAATTTACAATGAGCAGTTCTTC.

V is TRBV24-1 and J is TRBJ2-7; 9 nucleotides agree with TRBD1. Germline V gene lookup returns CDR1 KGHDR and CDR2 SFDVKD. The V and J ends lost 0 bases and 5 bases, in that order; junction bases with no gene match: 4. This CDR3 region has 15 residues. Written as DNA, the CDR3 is TGTGCCACCAGTGATTTGGGACAGGGGATCGACGAGCAGTACTTC. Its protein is CATSDLGQGIDEQYF.

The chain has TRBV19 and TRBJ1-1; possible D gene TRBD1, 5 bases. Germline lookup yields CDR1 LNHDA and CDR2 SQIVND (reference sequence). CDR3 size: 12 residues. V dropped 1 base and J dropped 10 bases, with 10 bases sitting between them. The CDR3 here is CASSIGTGGAFF. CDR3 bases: TGTGCCAGTAGTATAGGGACGGGGGGAGCTTTCTTT.

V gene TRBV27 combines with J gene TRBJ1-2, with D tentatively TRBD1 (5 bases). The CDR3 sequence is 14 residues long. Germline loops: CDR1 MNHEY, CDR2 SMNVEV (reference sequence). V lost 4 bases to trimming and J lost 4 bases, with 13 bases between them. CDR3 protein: CASSSRGDFYGYTF. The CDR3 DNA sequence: TGTGCCAGCAGTTCGCGGGGGGATTTCTATGGCTACACCTTC.

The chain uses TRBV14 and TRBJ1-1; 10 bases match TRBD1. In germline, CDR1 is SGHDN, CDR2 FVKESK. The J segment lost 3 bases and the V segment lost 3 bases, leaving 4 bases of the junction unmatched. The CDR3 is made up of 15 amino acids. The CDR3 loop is CASSQRDRGYTEAFF. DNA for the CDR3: TGTGCCAGCAGCCAGCGGGACAGGGGCTACACTGAAGCTTTCTTT.

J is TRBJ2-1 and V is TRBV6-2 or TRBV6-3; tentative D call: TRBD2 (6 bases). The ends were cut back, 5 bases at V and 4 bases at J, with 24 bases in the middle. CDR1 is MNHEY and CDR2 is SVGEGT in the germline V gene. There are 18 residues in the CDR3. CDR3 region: CASSPYSGQIQFYNEQFF. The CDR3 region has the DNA TGTGCCAGCAGTCCGTATAGCGGACAAATTCAATTTTACAATGAGCAGTTCTTC.

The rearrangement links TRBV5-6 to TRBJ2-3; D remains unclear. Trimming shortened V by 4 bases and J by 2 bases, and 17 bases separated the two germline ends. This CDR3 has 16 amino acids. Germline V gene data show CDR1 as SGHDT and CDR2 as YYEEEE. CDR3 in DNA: TGTGCCAGCAGCCCGGGCCTTTGGTCCTACACAGATACGCAGTATTTT. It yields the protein CASSPGLWSYTDTQYF.

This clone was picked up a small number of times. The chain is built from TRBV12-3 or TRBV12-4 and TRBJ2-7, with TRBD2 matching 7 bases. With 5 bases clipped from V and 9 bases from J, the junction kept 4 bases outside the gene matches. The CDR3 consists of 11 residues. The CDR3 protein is CASSGGVGQYF. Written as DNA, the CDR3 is TGTGCCAGCAGTGGGGGGGTAGGGCAGTACTTC.

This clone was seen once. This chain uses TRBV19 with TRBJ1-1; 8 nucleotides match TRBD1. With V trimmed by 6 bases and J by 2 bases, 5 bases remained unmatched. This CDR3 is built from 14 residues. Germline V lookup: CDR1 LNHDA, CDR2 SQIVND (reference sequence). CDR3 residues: CASRNRGTNTEAFF. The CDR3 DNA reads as TGTGCCAGTAGGAACAGGGGGACAAACACTGAAGCTTTCTTT.

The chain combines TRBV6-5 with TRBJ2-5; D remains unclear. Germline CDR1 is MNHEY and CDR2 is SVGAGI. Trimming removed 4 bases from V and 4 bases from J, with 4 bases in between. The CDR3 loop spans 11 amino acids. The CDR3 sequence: CASSFRETQYF. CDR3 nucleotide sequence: TGTGCCAGCAGTTTTAGAGAGACCCAGTACTTC.

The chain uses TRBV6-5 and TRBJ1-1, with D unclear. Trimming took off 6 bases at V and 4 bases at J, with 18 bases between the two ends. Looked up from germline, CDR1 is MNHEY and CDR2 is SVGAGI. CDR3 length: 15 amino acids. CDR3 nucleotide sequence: TGTGCCAGCAGGGGGTGGAGCCGACTGGGCACTGAAGCTTTCTTT. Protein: CASRGWSRLGTEAFF.

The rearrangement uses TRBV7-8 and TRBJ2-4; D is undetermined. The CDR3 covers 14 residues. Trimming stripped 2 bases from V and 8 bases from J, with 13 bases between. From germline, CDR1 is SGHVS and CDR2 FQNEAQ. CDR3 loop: CASSLPSTGDIQYF. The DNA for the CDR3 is TGTGCCAGCAGCTTACCATCAACGGGTGACATTCAGTACTTC.

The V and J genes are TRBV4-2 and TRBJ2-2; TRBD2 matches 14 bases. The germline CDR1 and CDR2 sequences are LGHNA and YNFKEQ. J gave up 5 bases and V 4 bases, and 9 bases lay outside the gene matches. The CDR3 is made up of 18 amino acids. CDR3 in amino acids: CASSRSTSGGARTGELFF. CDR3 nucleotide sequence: TGTGCCAGCAGCCGGTCGACTAGCGGGGGGGCTCGGACCGGGGAGCTGTTTTTT.

The DNA for the CDR3 is TGTGCCACGACCCACGGACAGGGTGTAAATCAGCCCCAGCATTTT. It codes for CATTHGQGVNQPQHF. The gene calls are TRBV15 and TRBJ1-5, with 8 bases matching TRBD1. Germline CDR1 and CDR2: LNHNV and YYDKDF (reference sequence). This CDR3 region has 15 residues. J lost 4 bases, V lost 9 bases, and 11 bases had no gene match. The variable domain in full, with the rest retrieved from reference TRBV15 and TRBJ1-5, is DAMVIQNPRYQVTQFGKPVTLSCSQTLNHNVMYWYQQKSSQAPKLLFHYYDKDFNNEADTPDNFQSRRPNTSFCFLDIRSPGLGDTAMYLCATTHGQGVNQPQHFGDGTRLSIL.

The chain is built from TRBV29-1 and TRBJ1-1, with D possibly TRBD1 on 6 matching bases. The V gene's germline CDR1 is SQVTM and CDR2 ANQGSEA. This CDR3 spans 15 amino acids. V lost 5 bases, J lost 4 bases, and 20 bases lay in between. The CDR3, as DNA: TGCAGCGTTAAAATTTGGGGGGGCGATAGCACTGAAGCTTTCTTT. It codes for CSVKIWGGDSTEAFF.

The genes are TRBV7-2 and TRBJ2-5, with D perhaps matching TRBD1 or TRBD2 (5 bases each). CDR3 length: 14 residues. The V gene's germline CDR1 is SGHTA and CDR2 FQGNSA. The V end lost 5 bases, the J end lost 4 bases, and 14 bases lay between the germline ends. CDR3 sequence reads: CASSRGSGLETQYF. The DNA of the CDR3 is TGTGCCAGCAGCCGGGGCAGCGGCCTAGAGACCCAGTACTTC. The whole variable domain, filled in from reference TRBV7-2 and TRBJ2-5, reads GAGVSQSPSNKVTEKGKDVELRCDPISGHTALYWYRQSLGQGLEFLIYFQGNSAPDKSGLPSDRFSAERTGGSVSTLTIQRTQQEDSAVYLCASSRGSGLETQYFGPGTRLLVL.

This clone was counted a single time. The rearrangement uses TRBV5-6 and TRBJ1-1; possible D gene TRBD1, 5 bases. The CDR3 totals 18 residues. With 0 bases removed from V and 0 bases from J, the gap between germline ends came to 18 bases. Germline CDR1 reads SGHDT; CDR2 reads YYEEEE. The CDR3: CASSLALVGRILNTEAFF. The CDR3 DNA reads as TGTGCCAGCAGCTTGGCCCTCGTGGGGCGCATACTGAACACTGAAGCTTTCTTT.

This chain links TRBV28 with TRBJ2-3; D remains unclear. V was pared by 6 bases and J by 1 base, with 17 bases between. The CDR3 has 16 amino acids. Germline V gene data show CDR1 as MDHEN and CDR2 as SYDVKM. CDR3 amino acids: CASSPSPPFGTDTQYF. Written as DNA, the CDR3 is TGTGCCAGCAGCCCATCCCCACCGTTTGGCACAGATACGCAGTATTTT.

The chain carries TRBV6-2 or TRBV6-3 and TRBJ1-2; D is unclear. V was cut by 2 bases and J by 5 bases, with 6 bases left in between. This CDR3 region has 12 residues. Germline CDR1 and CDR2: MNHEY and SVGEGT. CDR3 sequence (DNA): TGTGCCAGCAGTTACCAGAGATATGGCTACACCTTC. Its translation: CASSYQRYGYTF.

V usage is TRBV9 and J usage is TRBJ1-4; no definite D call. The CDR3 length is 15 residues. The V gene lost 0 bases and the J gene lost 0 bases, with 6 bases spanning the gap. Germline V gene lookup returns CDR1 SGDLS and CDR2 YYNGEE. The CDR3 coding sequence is TGTGCCAGCAGCGTAGCGGCCGCAACTAATGAAAAACTGTTTTTT. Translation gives CASSVAAATNEKLFF.

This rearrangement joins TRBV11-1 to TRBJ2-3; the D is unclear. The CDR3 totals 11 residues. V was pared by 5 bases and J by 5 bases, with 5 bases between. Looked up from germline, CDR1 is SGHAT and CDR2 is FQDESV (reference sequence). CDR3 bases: TGTGCCAGCAGCAATAGAGATACGCAGTATTTT. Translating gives CASSNRDTQYF.

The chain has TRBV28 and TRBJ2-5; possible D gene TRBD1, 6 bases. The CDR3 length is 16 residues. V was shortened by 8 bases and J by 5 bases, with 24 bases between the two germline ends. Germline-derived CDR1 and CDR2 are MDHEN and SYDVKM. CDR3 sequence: CASVRGLDLIGETQYF. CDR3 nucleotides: TGTGCCAGCGTCAGGGGTTTGGACTTAATTGGCGAGACCCAGTACTTC.